What follows is one T cell receptor (beta chain) and its context. The cohort comprised adults aged roughly 18 to 95 years residing in about two dozen US areas. Participants' own reports of clinical history determined their cohort assignment. The data were obtained in a study of blood T cell repertoires in COVID-19. Study-wide context: Whether acute or convalescent, the COVID-19 samples came from the United States, Italy and Spain.

Method: immunoSEQ multiplex PCR; TCRdb's copy keeps in-frame clones and lacks some. The table has around 250,000 clones, about 90% seen once. V lost 0 bases and J lost 2, with 13 bases in between. The CDR3 is 16 amino acids. CDR1 and CDR2 from the germline V gene are LGHDT and YNNKEL (reference sequence). This TCR was recovered from a human donor in a cohort exposed to, infected with or recovered from COVID-19 (not recorded which). The donor label of this sample is uncertain. The chain combines TRBV3-1 (or the pseudogene TRBV3-2) with TRBJ1-2, with D maybe TRBD1 (5 bases). The sequenced sample was PBMCs or T cells enriched from blood (not recorded which). The CDR3 is CASSQEGGSLNYGYTF. The CDR3 DNA reads TGTGCCAGCAGCCAAGAGGGGGGGTCTCTCAACTATGGCTACACCTTC.